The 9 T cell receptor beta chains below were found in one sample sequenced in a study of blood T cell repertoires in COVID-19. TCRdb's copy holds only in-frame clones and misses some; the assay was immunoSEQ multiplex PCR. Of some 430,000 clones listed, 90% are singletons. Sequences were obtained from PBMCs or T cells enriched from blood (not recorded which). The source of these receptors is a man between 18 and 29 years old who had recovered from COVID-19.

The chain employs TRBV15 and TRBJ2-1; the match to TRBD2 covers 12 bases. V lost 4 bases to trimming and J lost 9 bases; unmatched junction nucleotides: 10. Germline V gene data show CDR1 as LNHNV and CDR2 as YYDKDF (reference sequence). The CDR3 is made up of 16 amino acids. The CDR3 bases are TGTGCCACCAGCACGACTAGCGGGAGCACATTCGCTGAGCAGTTCTTC. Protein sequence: CATSTTSGSTFAEQFF.

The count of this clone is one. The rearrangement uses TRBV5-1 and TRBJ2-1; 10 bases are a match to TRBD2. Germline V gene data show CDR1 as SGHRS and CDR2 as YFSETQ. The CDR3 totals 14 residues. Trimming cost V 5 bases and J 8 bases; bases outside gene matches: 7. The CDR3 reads CASRGSGRGDEQFF. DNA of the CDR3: TGCGCCAGCAGAGGGAGCGGGAGGGGTGATGAGCAGTTCTTC.

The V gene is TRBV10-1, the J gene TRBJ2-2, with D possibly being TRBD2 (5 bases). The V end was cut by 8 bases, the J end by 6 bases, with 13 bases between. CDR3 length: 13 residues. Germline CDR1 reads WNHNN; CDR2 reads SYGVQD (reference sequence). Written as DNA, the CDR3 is TGCGCCAGCGCCGGCGGGCTCGCCGGGGAGCTGTTTTTT. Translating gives CASAGGLAGELFF.

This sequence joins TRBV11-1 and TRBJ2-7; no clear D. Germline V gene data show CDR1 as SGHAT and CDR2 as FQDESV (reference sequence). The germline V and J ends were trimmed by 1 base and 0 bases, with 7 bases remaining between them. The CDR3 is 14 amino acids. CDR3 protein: CASSLVSSSYEQYF. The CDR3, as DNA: TGTGCCAGCAGCTTAGTCTCTTCCTCCTACGAGCAGTACTTC.

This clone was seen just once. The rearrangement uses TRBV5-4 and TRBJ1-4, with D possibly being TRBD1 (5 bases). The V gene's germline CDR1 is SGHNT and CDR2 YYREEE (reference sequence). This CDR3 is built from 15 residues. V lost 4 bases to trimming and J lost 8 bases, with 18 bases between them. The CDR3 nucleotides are TGTGCCAGCAGCCCCTCCGGGGGTACGGGCGAAAAACTGTTTTTT. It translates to CASSPSGGTGEKLFF.

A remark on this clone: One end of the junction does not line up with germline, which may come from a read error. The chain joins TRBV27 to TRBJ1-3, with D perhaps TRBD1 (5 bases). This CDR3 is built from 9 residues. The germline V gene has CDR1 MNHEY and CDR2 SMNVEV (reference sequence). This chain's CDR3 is CATPRGTLF. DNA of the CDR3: TGTGCCACCCCCCGCGGGACTCTTTTT.

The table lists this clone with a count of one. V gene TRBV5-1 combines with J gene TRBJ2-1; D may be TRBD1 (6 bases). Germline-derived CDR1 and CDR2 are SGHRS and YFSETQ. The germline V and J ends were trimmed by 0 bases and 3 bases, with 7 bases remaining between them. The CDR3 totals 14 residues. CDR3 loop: CASSLDRVYNEQFF. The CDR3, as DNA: TGCGCCAGCAGCTTGGACAGGGTCTACAATGAGCAGTTCTTC.

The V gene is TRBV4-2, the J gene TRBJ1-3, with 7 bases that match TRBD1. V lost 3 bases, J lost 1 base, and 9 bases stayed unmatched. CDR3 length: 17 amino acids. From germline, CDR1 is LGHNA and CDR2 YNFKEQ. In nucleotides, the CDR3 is TGTGCCAGCAGCCAGGATGTTGACAGGGCGTCTGGAAACACCATATATTTT. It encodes CASSQDVDRASGNTIYF.

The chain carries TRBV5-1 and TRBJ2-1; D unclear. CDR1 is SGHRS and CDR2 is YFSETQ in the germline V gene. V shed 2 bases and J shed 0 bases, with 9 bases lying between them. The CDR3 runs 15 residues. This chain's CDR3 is CASSFAESSYNEQFF. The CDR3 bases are TGCGCCAGCAGCTTTGCGGAGAGCTCCTACAATGAGCAGTTCTTC.